The clone carrying this T cell receptor (beta chain) was detected only once. Its antigen remains unknown. In the original processing: Filtering differed because ImmunoSEQ produced junction-only sequences that carried no quality scores. Only in-frame clones appear in the TCRdb table, and some are missing; sequencing was by immunoSEQ multiplex PCR. V and J calls and clone size are copied from that table; D and trimming were computed from the DNA. The table records approximately 340,000 clones, around 67% of them present only once. This entry belongs to a study of shared clonotypes between healthy human individuals. Findings of the study overall: All-four-donor shared clonotypes had higher generation probabilities than non-shared clonotypes did. Larger estimated richness was generally seen in naive subsets than in memory subsets. The donor pool, a small one, limited the genetic and exposure-history diversity represented.

The V segment lost 5 bases and the J segment 7 bases; nucleotides outside the gene matches: 11. There are 15 residues in the CDR3. The V gene's germline CDR1 is SGHNT and CDR2 YYREEE (reference sequence). Specimen: memory CD4+ T cells sorted from blood. Stated subset: CD45RA-negative fraction. The clonotype comes from a man aged 25 to 45 in good health. The chain links TRBV5-4 to TRBJ2-1; 8 bases agree with TRBD2. CDR3 coding DNA: TGTGCCAGCAGACGGCCGGGACTAGAGGGTAATGAGCAGTTCTTC. It translates to CASRRPGLEGNEQFF.